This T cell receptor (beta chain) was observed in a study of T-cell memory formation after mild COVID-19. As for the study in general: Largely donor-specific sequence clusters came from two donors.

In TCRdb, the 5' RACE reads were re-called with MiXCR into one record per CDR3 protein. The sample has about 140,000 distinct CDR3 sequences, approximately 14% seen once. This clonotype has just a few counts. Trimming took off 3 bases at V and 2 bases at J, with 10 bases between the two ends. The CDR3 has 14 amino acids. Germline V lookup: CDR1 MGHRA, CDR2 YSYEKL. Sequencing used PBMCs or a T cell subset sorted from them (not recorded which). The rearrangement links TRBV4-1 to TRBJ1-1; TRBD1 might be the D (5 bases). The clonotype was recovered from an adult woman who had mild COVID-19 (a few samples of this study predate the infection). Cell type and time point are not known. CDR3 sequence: CASSQVRANTEAFF. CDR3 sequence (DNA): TGCGCCAGCAGCCAGGTCAGGGCAAACACTGAAGCTTTCTTT.